One sample yielded the 8 T cell receptor beta chains listed below, sequenced in a study of blood T cell repertoires in COVID-19. Sequenced by immunoSEQ multiplex PCR; TCRdb stores in-frame clones only, minus some. The profile shows around 200,000 clones, around nine tenths of them singletons. Input material: peripheral blood. The receptors here all came from a man aged 18 to 29 with active or convalescent COVID-19.

The chain combines TRBV19 with TRBJ2-5; weak D call: TRBD2 (6 bases). V lost 10 bases and J 2 bases, leaving 20 bases between the germline ends. Germline V gene sequence: CDR1 LNHDA, CDR2 SQIVND (reference sequence). The CDR3 has 15 residues. DNA of the CDR3: TGTGCCACCTCAGACCGTGGAGGGTCACAAGAGACCCAGTACTTC. Its translation is CATSDRGGSQETQYF.

The rearrangement joins TRBV5-1 to TRBJ1-2; D gene ambiguous. Germline CDR1 is SGHRS and CDR2 is YFSETQ. V lost 0 bases, J lost 5 bases, and 14 bases lay in between. The CDR3 has 15 amino acids. Here the CDR3 DNA reads TGCGCCAGCAGCTTGGAAGCAGACTCGAGGTATGGCTACACCTTC. This sequence encodes CASSLEADSRYGYTF.

This chain uses TRBV20-1 with TRBJ2-2; TRBD2 aligns across 9 bases. The germline gives CDR1 DFQATT, CDR2 SNEGSKA (reference sequence). The CDR3 is made up of 15 amino acids. J was trimmed by 6 bases and V by 3 bases; bases with no gene match: 8. The CDR3 protein is CSASLPGLASGELFF. For the CDR3, the DNA is TGCAGTGCTAGTCTACCGGGACTAGCCTCCGGGGAGCTGTTTTTT.

The gene calls are TRBV7-9 and TRBJ2-5, with 8 nucleotides matching TRBD2. The length of the CDR3 is 14 residues. In germline, CDR1 is SEHNR, CDR2 FQNEAQ (reference sequence). V dropped 10 bases and J dropped 3; count of bases not matched to a gene: 10. CDR3 sequence: CAIRAGLGEETQYF. The CDR3 DNA reads as TGTGCCATTAGGGCGGGACTAGGAGAAGAGACCCAGTACTTC.

The chain carries TRBV4-1 and TRBJ2-2; unclear D gene. This CDR3 has 13 residues. Germline CDR1 MGHRA, CDR2 YSYEKL. Trimming stripped 0 bases from V and 6 bases from J, with 5 bases between. The CDR3 reads CASSQDRAGELFF. CDR3 DNA: TGCGCCAGCAGCCAAGATCGTGCCGGGGAGCTGTTTTTT.

The CDR3: CASSPLERTPYGYTF. CDR3 in DNA: TGTGCCAGTAGTCCTCTCGAACGGACTCCTTATGGCTACACCTTC. V and J are TRBV19 and TRBJ1-2; D unresolved. This CDR3 is 15 amino acids long. Per germline, CDR1 LNHDA and CDR2 SQIVND (reference sequence). V lost 5 bases to trimming and J lost 5 bases, with 18 bases between them.

This chain uses TRBV6-5 with TRBJ1-1, with D uncertain. V lost 4 bases to trimming and J lost 0 bases, with 9 bases between them. Germline V gene data show CDR1 as MNHEY and CDR2 as SVGAGI. This CDR3 is 14 amino acids long. Here the CDR3 reads CASSSEGLNTEAFF. The CDR3 DNA is TGTGCCAGCAGTTCCGAGGGCTTGAACACTGAAGCTTTCTTT.

This chain links TRBV11-2 with TRBJ1-6, with TRBD1 matching 8 bases. This CDR3 comprises 14 residues. With V trimmed by 6 bases and J by 7 bases, 5 bases remained unmatched. The V gene's germline CDR1 is SGHAT and CDR2 FQNNGV. CDR3 region: CASSRGQENSPLHF. DNA of the CDR3: TGTGCCAGCAGTCGGGGACAGGAGAATTCACCCCTCCACTTT.